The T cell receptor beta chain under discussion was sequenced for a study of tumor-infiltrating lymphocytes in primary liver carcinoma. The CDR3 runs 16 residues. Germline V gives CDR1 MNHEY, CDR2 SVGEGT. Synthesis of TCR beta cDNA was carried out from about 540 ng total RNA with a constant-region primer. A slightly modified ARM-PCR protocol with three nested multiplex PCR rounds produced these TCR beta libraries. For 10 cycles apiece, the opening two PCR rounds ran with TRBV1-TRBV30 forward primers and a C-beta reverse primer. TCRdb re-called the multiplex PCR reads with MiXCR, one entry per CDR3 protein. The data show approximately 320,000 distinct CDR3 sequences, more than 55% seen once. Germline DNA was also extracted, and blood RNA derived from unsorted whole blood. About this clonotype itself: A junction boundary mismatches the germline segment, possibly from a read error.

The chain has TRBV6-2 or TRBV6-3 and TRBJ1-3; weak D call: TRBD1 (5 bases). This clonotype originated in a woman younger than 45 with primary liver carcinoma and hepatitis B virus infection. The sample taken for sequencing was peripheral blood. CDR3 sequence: CANSNRGGLSGSTIYF. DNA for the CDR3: TGTGCCAACAGTAACCGGGGGGGACTCTCTGGAAGCACCATATATTTT.